The 26 T cell receptor beta chains below were found in one sample sequenced in a study of T cell repertoires in cytomegalovirus infection. TCRdb passed the reads through MiXCR, listing each CDR3 protein once. The sample includes some 180,000 distinct CDR3 sequences, approximately 19% seen only once; the top ten take approximately 2.9%. The sequencing sample was made of PBMCs. These receptors were obtained from a human donor in good health (CMV status not recorded). Some clones in this sample may be carry-over from other donors' samples.

The DNA of the CDR3 is TGTGCCAGCAGCTTGTGGTGGGAGGCCCACAATGAGCAGTTCTTC. Translated: CASSLWWEAHNEQFF. The V gene is TRBV5-6, the J gene TRBJ2-1; the D gene is possibly TRBD2 (6 bases). The V gene lost 1 base and the J gene lost 5 bases, with 13 bases spanning the gap. Germline-derived CDR1 and CDR2 are SGHDT and YYEEEE. The CDR3 is 15 amino acids.

This clonotype was seen at least ten times. The chain uses TRBV7-2 and TRBJ2-1; the match to TRBD1 covers 10 bases. CDR1 and CDR2 from the germline V gene are SGHTA and FQGNSA. The CDR3 is 16 amino acids. Trimming cost V 2 bases and J 7 bases; bases outside gene matches: 8. As DNA, the CDR3 is TGTGCCAGCAGCTTAAGGGGGGGACAGGGGAGAAATGAGCAGTTCTTC. Translation: CASSLRGGQGRNEQFF.

There are a few counts of this clonotype. The chain is built from TRBV12-3 or TRBV12-4 and TRBJ2-2, with TRBD2 matching 12 bases. The CDR3 runs to 18 residues. J gave up 0 bases and V 6 bases, and 8 bases lay outside the gene matches. The CDR3 nucleotides read TGTGCCAGCAGCAAACGCTGGACTAGCGGGGCGAACACCGGGGAGCTGTTTTTT. Protein product: CASSKRWTSGANTGELFF.

This clonotype was seen more than once but under ten times. The rearrangement uses TRBV6-2 or TRBV6-3 and TRBJ2-5, with a weak D call TRBD2 (7 bases). The CDR3 loop spans 18 amino acids. V lost 6 bases, J lost 1 base, and 24 bases lay in between. Per germline, CDR1 MNHEY and CDR2 SVGEGT. The CDR3 sequence: CASRQAGWAGEGQETQYF. CDR3 in DNA: TGTGCCAGCAGACAAGCGGGGTGGGCAGGGGAAGGCCAAGAGACCCAGTACTTC.

In this sample, this clonotype turned up a few times. The chain recombines TRBV7-2 with TRBJ1-4; no reliable D call. Germline CDR1 reads SGHTA; CDR2 reads FQGNSA. V lost 5 bases and J 2 bases, leaving 24 bases between the germline ends. The CDR3 is made up of 19 amino acids. CDR3 region: CASSRTPTLREGTNEKLFF. The CDR3 coding sequence is TGTGCCAGCAGCCGAACCCCGACTTTGAGGGAGGGTACTAATGAAAAACTGTTTTTT. Filled out from reference TRBV7-2 and TRBJ1-4, the complete variable domain reads GAGVSQSPSNKVTEKGKDVELRCDPISGHTALYWYRQSLGQGLEFLIYFQGNSAPDKSGLPSDRFSAERTGGSVSTLTIQRTQQEDSAVYLCASSRTPTLREGTNEKLFFGSGTQLSVL.

This clonotype was found many times. The chain links TRBV6-2 or TRBV6-3 to TRBJ2-1; D ambiguous. This CDR3 comprises 11 residues. V was clipped by 4 bases and J by 6 bases, with 4 bases between them. Germline V gives CDR1 MNHEY, CDR2 SVGEGT. CDR3 sequence: CASSSINEQFF. The CDR3 coding sequence is TGTGCCAGCAGTTCGATCAATGAGCAGTTCTTC.

This clonotype turned up a few times. The chain employs TRBV5-6 and TRBJ2-7; the D gene is possibly TRBD2 (6 bases). This CDR3 has 17 residues. V shed 5 bases and J shed 0 bases, with 21 bases lying between them. The germline gives CDR1 SGHDT, CDR2 YYEEEE. The CDR3 reads CASSSRERGRFSYEQYF. As DNA, the CDR3 is TGTGCCAGCAGTTCACGGGAAAGAGGGAGGTTCTCCTACGAGCAGTACTTC.

The J gene is TRBJ1-1, the V gene TRBV28; no clear D gene. V lost 3 bases and J lost 0, with 8 bases in between. CDR1 MDHEN and CDR2 SYDVKM come from the germline V gene. This CDR3 has 14 residues. The CDR3 DNA sequence: TGTGCCAGCAGTTTGGCCCAGTTGAACACTGAAGCTTTCTTT. Translated: CASSLAQLNTEAFF. Full variable domain (remainder filled in from reference TRBV28 and TRBJ1-1): DVKVTQSSRYLVKRTGEKVFLECVQDMDHENMFWYRQDPGLGLRLIYFSYDVKMKEKGDIPEGYSVSREKKERFSLILESASTNQTSMYLCASSLAQLNTEAFFGQGTRLTVV.

In its sample, this clonotype was seen a few times. This chain links TRBV29-1 with TRBJ2-1, with 12 positions matching TRBD2. The CDR3 consists of 14 residues. The J segment lost 4 bases and the V segment lost 7 bases, leaving 5 bases of the junction unmatched. Germline assignment: CDR1 SQVTM and CDR2 ANQGSEA. The CDR3 nucleotides are TGCAGCGCTCTACTAGCGGGAGGATACAATGAGCAGTTCTTC. It yields the protein CSALLAGGYNEQFF.

This clonotype has more than one count but fewer than ten. The rearrangement links TRBV10-3 to TRBJ1-5; perhaps TRBD1 as D (5 bases). Deletions cut 0 bases from V and 6 bases from J, with 12 bases between. The CDR3 has 15 amino acids. Germline loops: CDR1 ENHRY, CDR2 SYGVKD. CDR3 bases: TGTGCCATCAGTGAGTCTAAGGGGAACGGTCAGCCCCAGCATTTT. Its translation is CAISESKGNGQPQHF.

A few counts support this clonotype. Relative to the germline gene, one junction end is altered; a read error may explain this. The chain joins TRBV7-6 to TRBJ2-2; D not resolved. The CDR3 runs to 14 residues. The germline CDR1 and CDR2 sequences are SGHVS and FNYEAQ. For the CDR3, the DNA is TGTGCTAGCAGCCCGCAACTATTCACCGGGGAGCTGTTTTTT. This sequence encodes CASSPQLFTGELFF.

This chain uses TRBV19 with TRBJ2-7; D remains ambiguous. The germline V gene encodes CDR1 LNHDA and CDR2 SQIVND (reference sequence). V was cut by 10 bases and J by 7 bases, with 20 bases left in between. This CDR3 contains 13 residues. The CDR3 loop reads CATSRTSLGEQYF. For the CDR3, the DNA is TGTGCCACCTCTAGGACCTCCTTGGGGGAGCAGTACTTC.

This clonotype was picked up one time. A much more abundant neighbour one base away suggests this may be a read error. The gene calls are TRBV7-9 and TRBJ2-1; D may be TRBD1 (5 bases). Trimming took 3 bases from V and 5 from J, leaving 11 bases between them. This CDR3 has 14 residues. The germline CDR1 and CDR2 sequences are SEHNR and FQNEAQ (reference sequence). CDR3 loop: CASSFVQVDNEQFF. CDR3 nucleotide sequence: TGTGCCAGCAGCTTCGTACAGGTAGACAATGAGCAGTTCTTC.

This clonotype was recorded many times. The chain recombines TRBV7-2 with TRBJ2-5; 14 bases fit TRBD2. This CDR3 comprises 16 residues. Germline lookup yields CDR1 SGHTA and CDR2 FQGNSA. The V segment lost 4 bases and the J segment 3 bases; nucleotides outside the gene matches: 4. CDR3 region: CASSSPGLAGEETQYF. CDR3 in DNA: TGTGCCAGCAGCTCACCGGGACTAGCGGGAGAAGAGACCCAGTACTTC.

At least ten counts were recorded for this clonotype. The CDR3 DNA reads as TGTGCCAGCAGCCACGATGGCGGGGGCACAAACTATGGCTACACCTTC. This gives the protein CASSHDGGGTNYGYTF. The rearrangement links TRBV7-2 to TRBJ1-2, with D tentatively TRBD1 (6 bases). Trimming pared 5 bases from V and 2 bases from J, leaving 18 bases between. The CDR3 length is 16 residues. The germline gives CDR1 SGHTA, CDR2 FQGNSA.

This clonotype was picked up many times. The V and J genes are TRBV7-2 and TRBJ2-7; the match to TRBD2 covers 7 bases. After removal of 5 bases from V and 0 bases from J, the junction contained 7 bases not matched to a gene. Germline V CDR1 and CDR2: SGHTA, FQGNSA. CDR3 length: 15 residues. CDR3 in amino acids: CASSIDSGGSYEQYF. The CDR3 bases are TGTGCCAGCAGCATCGATTCGGGAGGCTCCTACGAGCAGTACTTC.

This clonotype was counted ten times or more. This sequence joins TRBV7-8 and TRBJ1-2; D remains unclear. The CDR3 extends over 16 amino acids. V was shortened by 5 bases and J by 6 bases, with 22 bases between the two germline ends. Germline assignment: CDR1 SGHVS and CDR2 FQNEAQ. The CDR3 DNA follows: TGTGCCAGCAGCCGCCAGAGGGCGGGGAGCGCGAATGGCTACACCTTC. Translating gives CASSRQRAGSANGYTF.

The rearrangement links TRBV7-2 to TRBJ2-5, with TRBD1 as a possible D gene (7 bases). The germline V gene has CDR1 SGHTA and CDR2 FQGNSA. There are 13 residues in the CDR3. Between the trimmed V and J ends, which lost 5 bases and 1 base, there was a span of 8 bases. The CDR3 DNA sequence: TGTGCCAGCAGCCAGGGGGGCCAAGAGACCCAGTACTTC. This sequence encodes CASSQGGQETQYF.

The V gene is TRBV20-1, the J gene TRBJ2-5; no definite D call. Per the germline V gene, CDR1 is DFQATT and CDR2 is SNEGSKA (reference sequence). Trimming left V 2 bases short and J 2 bases short, with 18 bases between. The CDR3 has 16 amino acids. The CDR3 DNA is TGCAGTGCTAGACCCTACCAGGCGGCACCTCAAGAGACCCAGTACTTC. The encoded protein is CSARPYQAAPQETQYF.

The gene calls are TRBV27 and TRBJ1-4; no clear D gene. Germline CDR1 is MNHEY and CDR2 is SMNVEV (reference sequence). This CDR3 comprises 12 residues. V shed 5 bases and J shed 8 bases, with 9 bases lying between them. This CDR3 reads CASSNLREKLFF. The CDR3 DNA follows: TGTGCCAGCAGTAACCTCCGGGAAAAACTGTTTTTT.

This clonotype was seen ten or more times. This chain connects TRBV7-8 to TRBJ2-5; D is possibly TRBD1 (5 bases). Germline V gene sequence: CDR1 SGHVS, CDR2 FQNEAQ. The CDR3 length is 13 residues. The V end lost 6 bases, the J end lost 5 bases, and 13 bases lay between the germline ends. CDR3 DNA: TGTGCCAGCAGTCGTTGGGGCAGGGAGACCCAGTACTTC. It encodes CASSRWGRETQYF.

The genes are TRBV3-1 and TRBJ1-1; weak D call: TRBD1 (5 bases). The CDR3 is 16 residues long. Looked up from germline, CDR1 is LGHDT and CDR2 is YNNKEL (reference sequence). V was trimmed by 7 bases and J by 5 bases, leaving 23 bases between them. Here the CDR3 reads CASKPSYGGGWTEAFF. In DNA form, the CDR3 reads TGTGCCAGCAAACCCTCGTATGGGGGGGGTTGGACTGAAGCTTTCTTT. Complete variable domain (other parts from reference TRBV3-1 and TRBJ1-1): DTAVSQTPKYLVTQMGNDKSIKCEQNLGHDTMYWYKQDSKKFLKIMFSYNNKELIINETVPNRFSPKSPDKAHLNLHINSLELGDSAVYFCASKPSYGGGWTEAFFGQGTRLTVV.

This clonotype was counted a single time. V gene TRBV5-5 combines with J gene TRBJ1-5; D might be TRBD1 (5 bases). The CDR3 runs to 16 residues. Germline V lookup: CDR1 SGHKS, CDR2 YYEKEE (reference sequence). V shed 0 bases and J shed 1 base, with 11 bases lying between them. The CDR3 protein is CASSLVGGDSNQPQHF. The CDR3 coding sequence is TGTGCCAGCAGCTTGGTAGGTGGGGACAGCAATCAGCCCCAGCATTTT.

This chain links TRBV13 with TRBJ2-1; 13 bases match TRBD2. V gave up 4 bases and J gave up 9 bases; unmatched junction bases: 9. CDR3 length equals 16 residues. Germline values: CDR1 PRHDT, CDR2 FYEKMQ (reference sequence). The CDR3 loop is CASSSSGLAGEVEQFF. CDR3 sequence (DNA): TGTGCCAGCAGCTCCTCCGGACTAGCGGGAGAGGTTGAGCAGTTCTTC. Drawing the rest from reference TRBV13 and TRBJ2-1, the complete variable domain is AAGVIQSPRHLIKEKRETATLKCYPIPRHDTVYWYQQGPGQDPQFLISFYEKMQSDKGSIPDRFSAQQFSDYHSELNMSSLELGDSALYFCASSSSGLAGEVEQFFGPGTRLTVL.

This clonotype was detected only a few times. The chain employs TRBV28 and TRBJ2-7, with 7 bases matching TRBD2. From germline, CDR1 is MDHEN and CDR2 SYDVKM. Trimming at V came to 6 bases and at J to 1 base, leaving 9 bases not matched to a gene. There are 15 residues in the CDR3. The CDR3 DNA follows: TGTGCCAGCAGGTGGGGGGAGGGCTTGTCCTACGAGCAGTACTTC. Protein sequence: CASRWGEGLSYEQYF. The whole variable domain, remainder taken from reference TRBV28 and TRBJ2-7, is DVKVTQSSRYLVKRTGEKVFLECVQDMDHENMFWYRQDPGLGLRLIYFSYDVKMKEKGDIPEGYSVSREKKERFSLILESASTNQTSMYLCASRWGEGLSYEQYFGPGTRLTVT.

This clonotype was detected only a few times. The rearrangement joins TRBV12-3 or TRBV12-4 to TRBJ1-4; D is ambiguous. The CDR3 extends over 14 amino acids. V was trimmed by 1 base and J by 8 bases, leaving 11 bases between them. CDR3 nucleotide sequence: TGTGCCAGCAGTTTAGTACCCCGGGGAGAAAAACTGTTTTTT. It specifies CASSLVPRGEKLFF.